These T cell receptor beta chains were read from a single sample in a study of cytomegalovirus exposure and HLA in healthy donors. Profiling relied on immunoSEQ multiplex PCR, and the TCRdb table lists in-frame clones only, not all of them. This sample yields roughly 130,000 clones, of which roughly 86% are seen a single time; about 3% belongs to the top ten. The sequenced material came from PBMCs. Receptors were obtained from a man aged 25-45 years in good health and CMV-seronegative. CDR3s include the opening cysteine and the closing phenylalanine or tryptophan. The D gene is left open where the match is weak. The size entry is marked missing in some rows and otherwise reads once, few, many or a size class.

v_gene: TRBV5-1
j_gene: TRBJ2-3
d_gene: TRBD2
abundance: .
CDR3nt: TGCGCCAGCAGCTTGGTTGCTCGGGCAGGGCTAGCGGGGGCCCGAAGCACAGATACGCAGTATTTT
CDR3aa: CASSLVARAGLAGARSTDTQYF

v_gene: TRBV5-1
j_gene: TRBJ2-1
d_gene: .
abundance: .
CDR3nt: TGCGCCAGCAGCTTGGCTGGGCAGTACAATGAGCAGTTCTTC
CDR3aa: CASSLAGQYNEQFF

v_gene: TRBV18
j_gene: TRBJ1-6
d_gene: .
abundance: .
CDR3nt: TGTGCCAGCTCACCCTGGGCAGGGCTTAATTCACCCCTCCACTTT
CDR3aa: CASSPWAGLNSPLHF

v_gene: TRBV18
j_gene: TRBJ2-1
d_gene: TRBD2
abundance: once
CDR3nt: TGTGCCAGCTCACCACCGGCCCGACGGGGGGATGAGCAGTTCTTC
CDR3aa: CASSPPARRGDEQFF

v_gene: TRBV9
j_gene: TRBJ1-1
d_gene: .
abundance: .
CDR3nt: TGTGCCAGCAGCGTAGAGCTCATGAACACTGAAGCTTTCTTT
CDR3aa: CASSVELMNTEAFF

v_gene: TRBV7-9
j_gene: TRBJ2-2
d_gene: .
abundance: .
CDR3nt: TGTGCCAGCAGGAAAAACTCCAAGGGGGTAGGGAACACCGGGGAGCTGTTTTTT
CDR3aa: CASRKNSKGVGNTGELFF

v_gene: TRBV19
j_gene: TRBJ2-7
d_gene: TRBD1
abundance: once
CDR3nt: TGTGCCAGTAGTTTCTCCGGGACAGGGGGCAACGAGCAGTACTTC
CDR3aa: CASSFSGTGGNEQYF

v_gene: TRBV7-9
j_gene: TRBJ1-2
d_gene: .
abundance: .
CDR3nt: TGTGCCAGCAGCACCGCACCCCAACGAAGGGAGAACTATGGCTACACCTTC
CDR3aa: CASSTAPQRRENYGYTF

v_gene: TRBV7-9
j_gene: TRBJ1-5
d_gene: .
abundance: .
CDR3nt: TGTGCCAGCAGCTCGGACACCTATAGCAATCAGCCCCAGCATTTT
CDR3aa: CASSSDTYSNQPQHF

v_gene: TRBV19
j_gene: TRBJ2-5
d_gene: .
abundance: few
CDR3nt: TGTGCCAGTAGTAGACAGGTAGTCGAGACCCAGTACTTC
CDR3aa: CASSRQVVETQYF

v_gene: TRBV2
j_gene: TRBJ1-5
d_gene: .
abundance: .
CDR3nt: TGTGCCAGCAGTGAAGACAGGGCCTATCAGCCCCAGCATTTT
CDR3aa: CASSEDRAYQPQHF

v_gene: TRBV11-3
j_gene: TRBJ2-2
d_gene: .
abundance: few
CDR3nt: TGTGCCAGCAGCTTCGTAAGGGGCGGGGAGCTGTTTTTT
CDR3aa: CASSFVRGGELFF

v_gene: TRBV6-5
j_gene: TRBJ2-7
d_gene: TRBD1
abundance: .
CDR3nt: TGTGCCAGCACCGCCGGGACAGGGTTTTCCTACGAGCAGTACTTC
CDR3aa: CASTAGTGFSYEQYF

v_gene: TRBV7-3
j_gene: TRBJ2-1
d_gene: TRBD1
abundance: .
CDR3nt: TGTGCCAGCAGCTCACCGGGACAGGGGGACAATGAGCAGTTCTTC
CDR3aa: CASSSPGQGDNEQFF

v_gene: TRBV7-9
j_gene: TRBJ2-7
d_gene: .
abundance: .
CDR3nt: TGTGCCAGCAGCTTAGGTACAGGTACCTACGAGCAGTACTTC
CDR3aa: CASSLGTGTYEQYF

v_gene: TRBV7-2
j_gene: TRBJ1-2
d_gene: .
abundance: .
CDR3nt: TGTGCCAGCAGCTTGCCAGGGGAAACTAACTATGGCTACACCTTC
CDR3aa: CASSLPGETNYGYTF

v_gene: TRBV18
j_gene: TRBJ1-2
d_gene: .
abundance: .
CDR3nt: TGTGCCAGCTCACCACGGGACTTGAGGGGTGGCTACACCTTC
CDR3aa: CASSPRDLRGGYTF

v_gene: TRBV6-1
j_gene: TRBJ1-1
d_gene: .
abundance: .
CDR3nt: TGTGCCAGCATGACACAGGGTGTAGCTGAAGCTTTCTTT
CDR3aa: CASMTQGVAEAFF

v_gene: TRBV6-1
j_gene: TRBJ1-2
d_gene: TRBD1
abundance: .
CDR3nt: TGTGCCAGCAGTGTCCCCGGGACAGGGCCCTATGGCTACACCTTC
CDR3aa: CASSVPGTGPYGYTF

v_gene: TRBV27
j_gene: TRBJ1-2
d_gene: .
abundance: .
CDR3nt: TGTGCCAGCAGTTTTAGAGGGTCGTGGACTGGCTACACCTTC
CDR3aa: CASSFRGSWTGYTF

v_gene: TRBV5-1
j_gene: TRBJ2-5
d_gene: TRBD1
abundance: .
CDR3nt: TGCGCCAGCAGCCAAGGACAGGGTGAGACCCAGTACTTC
CDR3aa: CASSQGQGETQYF

v_gene: TRBV5-4
j_gene: TRBJ1-6
d_gene: .
abundance: .
CDR3nt: TGTGCCAGCAGCTTGCAGGGCCATCTTTCACCCCTCCACTTT
CDR3aa: CASSLQGHLSPLHF

v_gene: TRBV29-1
j_gene: TRBJ1-2
d_gene: .
abundance: .
CDR3nt: TGCAGCGTTGTGGGGGGGGGCGCTAGCCATGGCTACACCTTC
CDR3aa: CSVVGGGASHGYTF

v_gene: TRBV15
j_gene: TRBJ2-5
d_gene: .
abundance: .
CDR3nt: TGTGCCACCAGGCGTACCGGCTACGGGGAGACCCAGTACTTC
CDR3aa: CATRRTGYGETQYF

v_gene: TRBV7-9
j_gene: TRBJ1-1
d_gene: .
abundance: few
CDR3nt: TGTGCCAGCAGGCCCTCTATACCGAACACTGAAGCTTTCTTT
CDR3aa: CASRPSIPNTEAFF

v_gene: TRBV10-3
j_gene: TRBJ1-2
d_gene: TRBD1
abundance: few
CDR3nt: TGTGCCATCAGTGAGGGGGGACAGGGAGCAAGCGGCTACACCTTC
CDR3aa: CAISEGGQGASGYTF

v_gene: TRBV18
j_gene: TRBJ1-1
d_gene: .
abundance: few
CDR3nt: TGTGCCAGCTCAGAGACAGGCCGGAACACTGAAGCTTTCTTT
CDR3aa: CASSETGRNTEAFF

v_gene: TRBV11-2
j_gene: TRBJ2-1
d_gene: .
abundance: .
CDR3nt: TGTGCCAGCAGCCGGACTCAACCCCCGGGCAATGAGCAGTTCTTC
CDR3aa: CASSRTQPPGNEQFF

v_gene: TRBV18
j_gene: TRBJ2-5
d_gene: .
abundance: .
CDR3nt: TGTGCCAGCTCACCACCGACGGGGGAGACCCAGTACTTC
CDR3aa: CASSPPTGETQYF

v_gene: TRBV2
j_gene: TRBJ2-2
d_gene: .
abundance: .
CDR3nt: TGTGCCAGCACTGCTAGTACCGGGGAGCTGTTTTTT
CDR3aa: CASTASTGELFF

v_gene: TRBV28
j_gene: TRBJ1-1
d_gene: .
abundance: .
CDR3nt: TGTGCCAGCAGTTTATACCGACAGAACACTGAAGCTTTCTTT
CDR3aa: CASSLYRQNTEAFF

v_gene: TRBV7-9
j_gene: TRBJ2-2
d_gene: TRBD1
abundance: .
CDR3nt: TGTGCCAGCAACCCCCATGGCGGGACAGGGATCACCGGGGAGCTGTTTTTT
CDR3aa: CASNPHGGTGITGELFF

v_gene: TRBV25-1
j_gene: TRBJ1-1
d_gene: .
abundance: .
CDR3nt: TGTGCCAGCAGTGAGGGGCTGAGAACTGAAGCTTTCTTT
CDR3aa: CASSEGLRTEAFF

v_gene: TRBV27
j_gene: TRBJ1-1
d_gene: TRBD1
abundance: .
CDR3nt: TGTGCCAGCAGGGCAGGGACAGGGGGCTATACTGAAGCTTTCTTT
CDR3aa: CASRAGTGGYTEAFF

v_gene: TRBV5-6
j_gene: TRBJ2-2
d_gene: .
abundance: .
CDR3nt: TGTGCCAGCAGCCACGGTCTGACGAACACCGGGGAGCTGTTTTTT
CDR3aa: CASSHGLTNTGELFF

v_gene: TRBV28
j_gene: TRBJ1-5
d_gene: .
abundance: .
CDR3nt: TGTGCCAGCAGTCTAAAAATTGCGGCCCAGCATTTT
CDR3aa: CASSLKIAAQHF

v_gene: TRBV4-1
j_gene: TRBJ1-5
d_gene: TRBD1
abundance: .
CDR3nt: TGCGCCAGCAGCCAAGGACAGGGGACGCGCAATCAGCCCCAGCATTTT
CDR3aa: CASSQGQGTRNQPQHF

v_gene: TRBV28
j_gene: TRBJ1-5
d_gene: .
abundance: .
CDR3nt: TGTGCCAGCAGGCAACCGGGGCCCCAGCATTTT
CDR3aa: CASRQPGPQHF

v_gene: TRBV5-8
j_gene: TRBJ2-7
d_gene: .
abundance: .
CDR3nt: TGTGCCAGCATTCCGGGCTACGAGCAGTACTTC
CDR3aa: CASIPGYEQYF

v_gene: TRBV7-9
j_gene: TRBJ1-3
d_gene: TRBD1
abundance: .
CDR3nt: TGTGCCAGCAGCTCGACAGGGGGCGAAAACACCATATATTTT
CDR3aa: CASSSTGGENTIYF

v_gene: TRBV5-4
j_gene: TRBJ2-1
d_gene: TRBD2
abundance: .
CDR3nt: TGTGCCAGCAGCCTAGCGGGGAGTTACAATGAGCAGTTCTTC
CDR3aa: CASSLAGSYNEQFF

v_gene: TRBV7-8
j_gene: TRBJ1-1
d_gene: .
abundance: .
CDR3nt: TGTGCCAGCAGCTTGACGGGCGGGATCATGAACACTGAAGCTTTCTTT
CDR3aa: CASSLTGGIMNTEAFF

v_gene: TRBV5-1
j_gene: TRBJ1-1
d_gene: .
abundance: .
CDR3nt: TGCGCCAGCAGCTTGGACGGGGGTTCTAGCTCTGAAGCTTTCTTT
CDR3aa: CASSLDGGSSSEAFF

v_gene: TRBV27
j_gene: TRBJ1-6
d_gene: .
abundance: once
CDR3nt: TGTGCCAGCAGTCCCGAACAGGGAAGAGGTTCACCCCTCCACTTT
CDR3aa: CASSPEQGRGSPLHF